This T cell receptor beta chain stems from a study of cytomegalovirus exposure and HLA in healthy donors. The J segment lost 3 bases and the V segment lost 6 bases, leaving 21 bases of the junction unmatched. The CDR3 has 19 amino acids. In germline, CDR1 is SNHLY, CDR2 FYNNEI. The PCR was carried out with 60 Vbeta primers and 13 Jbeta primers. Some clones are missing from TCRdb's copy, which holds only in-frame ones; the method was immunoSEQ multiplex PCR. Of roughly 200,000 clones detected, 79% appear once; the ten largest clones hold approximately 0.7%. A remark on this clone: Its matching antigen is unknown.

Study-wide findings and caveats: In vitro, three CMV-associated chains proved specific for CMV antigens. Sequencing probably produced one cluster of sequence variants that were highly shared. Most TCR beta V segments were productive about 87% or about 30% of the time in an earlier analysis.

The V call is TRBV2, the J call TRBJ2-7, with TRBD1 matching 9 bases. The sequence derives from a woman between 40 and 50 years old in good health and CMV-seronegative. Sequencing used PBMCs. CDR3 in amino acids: CASSGINTGTGPAFYEQYF. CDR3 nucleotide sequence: TGTGCCAGCAGCGGCATAAACACCGGGACAGGGCCCGCCTTCTACGAGCAGTACTTC. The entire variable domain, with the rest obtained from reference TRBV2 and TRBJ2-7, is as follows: EPEVTQTPSHQVTQMGQEVILRCVPISNHLYFYWYRQILGQKVEFLVSFYNNEISEKSEIFDDQFSVERPDGSNFTLKIRSTKLEDSAMYFCASSGINTGTGPAFYEQYFGPGTRLTVT.